This paragraph reports one TCR beta chain. This record belongs to a study of cytomegalovirus exposure and HLA in healthy donors. The CDR3 spans 13 residues. V gave up 5 bases and J gave up 5 bases, with 12 bases separating them. Germline values: CDR1 SGHTA, CDR2 FQGTGA. Researchers ran the PCR with 60 Vbeta and 13 Jbeta primers. Here immunoSEQ multiplex PCR was the method, and the copy in TCRdb shows in-frame clones only, minus some. This sample's table has tens of thousands of clones. The J gene is TRBJ1-1, the V gene TRBV7-3, with D possibly being TRBD1 (5 bases). This receptor was taken from a man aged 18 to 29 in good health and CMV-seropositive. The sequenced sample was PBMCs. CDR3 sequence: CASSRDGRTEAFF. The CDR3 DNA sequence: TGTGCCAGCAGCAGGGACGGGAGGACTGAAGCTTTCTTT.